This T cell receptor beta chain was identified in a study of T cells in Graves' hyperthyroidism and ophthalmopathy. Exclusion followed for patients with uncontrolled infection, other autoimmune disease, pregnancy or lactation. This CDR3 has 14 residues. Trimming left V 3 bases short and J 3 bases short, with 12 bases between. Germline CDR1 SGHNT, CDR2 YYREEE (reference sequence). TCR beta CDR3 sequences were amplified from RNA transcripts. The TCR CDR3 first-round RT-PCR relied on the HTBI primer set. TCRdb recomputed calls from the multiplex PCR reads with MiXCR, one row per CDR3 protein. Of 600,000 or so distinct CDR3 sequences listed, 40% to 55% are singletons.

The chain couples TRBV5-4 to TRBJ1-1; D is uncertain. Sample: peripheral blood or thyroid tissue (not recorded which). The origin of this receptor is a woman aged 18 to 35 with Graves' hyperthyroidism. CDR3 loop: CASSSPGRDTEAFF. CDR3 bases: TGTGCCAGCAGCTCCCCCGGAAGGGACACTGAAGCTTTCTTT.